These 27 T cell receptor beta chains share one sample of origin, sequenced in a study of shared clonotypes between healthy human individuals. Method: immunoSEQ multiplex PCR; TCRdb's copy keeps in-frame clones and lacks some. This sample has nearly 1,000,000 clones; less than 85% occur once, and the top ten carry over 1.3%. The source material was memory CD4+ T cells sorted from blood. Sample subset: CD45RA-negative fraction. The receptors were sampled from a man younger than 35 in good health.

This clone was detected ten times or more. The chain joins TRBV5-1 to TRBJ2-1; 7 bases agree with TRBD1. Germline V gene sequence: CDR1 SGHRS, CDR2 YFSETQ. The CDR3 runs to 16 residues. V gave up 4 bases and J gave up 2 bases; unmatched junction bases: 9. The CDR3 DNA reads as TGCGCCAGCAGCGATACCTTGACAGGGACCTACAATGAGCAGTTCTTC. Translation: CASSDTLTGTYNEQFF.

This chain uses TRBV11-1 with TRBJ2-3; 8 bases line up with TRBD2. The germline V gene has CDR1 SGHAT and CDR2 FQDESV (reference sequence). Trimming removed 6 bases from V and 4 bases from J; junction bases left unmatched: 6. CDR3 length equals 14 residues. CDR3 DNA sequence: TGTGCCAGCAGGACTAGCGTTCATCCAGATACGCAGTATTTT. Translating it yields CASRTSVHPDTQYF.

The V call is TRBV5-6, the J call TRBJ1-5, with D unresolved. This CDR3 has 16 residues. The V end lost 4 bases, the J end lost 0 bases, and 14 bases lay between the germline ends. Germline values: CDR1 SGHDT, CDR2 YYEEEE. The CDR3 DNA is TGTGCCAGCAGCAGGAGCCTAGGAGTTAGCAATCAGCCCCAGCATTTT. Its translation is CASSRSLGVSNQPQHF.

The chain employs TRBV4-1 and TRBJ2-2; weak D call: TRBD1 (8 bases). Germline lookup yields CDR1 MGHRA and CDR2 YSYEKL. The CDR3 has 16 residues. V was clipped by 1 base and J by 7 bases, with 16 bases between them. In DNA form, the CDR3 reads TGCGCCAGCAGCCAAGGAAACACAGGGGGGGTCGGGGAGCTGTTTTTT. The encoded protein is CASSQGNTGGVGELFF.

The V gene is TRBV30, the J gene TRBJ2-3; weak D call: TRBD2 (5 bases). Germline lookup yields CDR1 GTSNPN and CDR2 SVGIG (reference sequence). The CDR3 has 11 amino acids. Trimming cost V 5 bases and J 4 bases, with 7 bases left between them. In DNA form, the CDR3 reads TGTGCCTGGGGACTTTCAGATACGCAGTATTTT. Its protein is CAWGLSDTQYF.

This clone appeared a few times. The same CDR3 arises from other DNA sequences in this sample as well. The chain combines TRBV10-3 with TRBJ2-5; no firm D call. The CDR3 has 12 residues. Germline CDR1 is ENHRY and CDR2 is SYGVKD. The V gene lost 4 bases and the J gene lost 3 bases, with 6 bases spanning the gap. CDR3 bases: TGTGCCATCAGTGCGTTAGAAGAGACCCAGTACTTC. Amino acids: CAISALEETQYF.

The chain recombines TRBV7-2 with TRBJ2-7; D ambiguous. CDR1 is SGHTA and CDR2 is FQGNSA in the germline V gene. V lost 2 bases, J lost 6 bases, and 11 bases lay in between. CDR3 length: 13 amino acids. The CDR3 nucleotides read TGTGCCAGCAGCTTACAGCTAACTGTCGAGCAGTACTTC. This gives the protein CASSLQLTVEQYF.

The table lists this clone with a count of one. The chain carries TRBV11-2 and TRBJ2-5; no clear D gene. CDR1 is SGHAT and CDR2 is FQNNGV in the germline V gene. The CDR3 is made up of 15 amino acids. V shed 7 bases and J shed 4 bases, with 19 bases lying between them. The CDR3 sequence is CASTSGSNLGETQYF. As DNA, the CDR3 is TGTGCCAGCACCTCGGGCTCTAACCTCGGAGAGACCCAGTACTTC.

This chain links TRBV29-1 with TRBJ2-7, with D uncertain. The CDR3 contains 13 residues. The V gene's germline CDR1 is SQVTM and CDR2 ANQGSEA. V was trimmed by 6 bases and J by 5 bases, leaving 17 bases between them. The CDR3 protein is CSVSRASSHEQYF. The CDR3 DNA sequence: TGCAGCGTGAGCCGGGCCTCCAGCCACGAGCAGTACTTC.

This sequence joins TRBV11-3 and TRBJ2-5, with D uncertain. The CDR3 length is 14 residues. The V and J ends lost 4 bases and 9 bases respectively, with 18 bases between them. The V gene's germline CDR1 is SGHNT and CDR2 YENEEA. The CDR3 coding sequence is TGTGCCAGCAGCTCATCATTAAATCCCGGGCCCCAGTACTTC. Its translation: CASSSSLNPGPQYF.

This chain connects TRBV5-1 to TRBJ2-5; no reliable D call. Looked up from germline, CDR1 is SGHRS and CDR2 is YFSETQ. CDR3 size: 12 residues. V was trimmed by 2 bases and J by 3 bases, leaving 5 bases between them. CDR3 in DNA: TGCGCCAGCAGCTTTGCAGAAGAGACCCAGTACTTC. Translated, it gives CASSFAEETQYF.

The V and J genes are TRBV5-8 and TRBJ1-2; D remains ambiguous. This CDR3 has 11 amino acids. V was pared by 8 bases and J by 8 bases, with 13 bases between. From germline, CDR1 is SGHTS and CDR2 YDEGEE. The CDR3 reads CASGRPGGYTF. Here the CDR3 DNA reads TGTGCCAGTGGGCGGCCGGGCGGCTACACCTTC.

This clone was seen a few times. This chain links TRBV19 with TRBJ2-7; perhaps D is TRBD1 or TRBD2 (5 bases each). This CDR3 spans 14 amino acids. Germline CDR1 is LNHDA and CDR2 is SQIVND (reference sequence). The V gene lost 5 bases and the J gene lost 2 bases, with 13 bases spanning the gap. CDR3 bases: TGTGCCAGTAGTCCTGGACGGGGCCCCTACGAGCAGTACTTC. As protein: CASSPGRGPYEQYF.

The CDR3 sequence: CASSQDVGVSGQPQHF. In nucleotides, the CDR3 is TGCGCCAGCAGCCAAGATGTAGGAGTTAGCGGTCAGCCCCAGCATTTT. V is TRBV4-1 and J is TRBJ1-5; D is unresolved. V lost 0 bases, J lost 6 bases, and 15 bases lay in between. This CDR3 is built from 16 residues. From germline, CDR1 is MGHRA and CDR2 YSYEKL.

The chain joins TRBV6-6 to TRBJ2-7; no firm D call. Trimming cost V 4 bases and J 5 bases, with 9 bases left between them. The CDR3 consists of 12 residues. Germline V gives CDR1 MNHNY, CDR2 SVGAGI (reference sequence). Written as DNA, the CDR3 is TGTGCCAGCAGTTTACGGCCCGACGAGCAGTACTTC. Its translation is CASSLRPDEQYF.

The genes are TRBV18 and TRBJ2-7; 10 bases map to TRBD2. The CDR3 is 15 amino acids. V trimming: 2 bases; J trimming: 3 bases; junction bases outside the gene matches: 4. Germline V gene lookup returns CDR1 KGHSH and CDR2 LQKENI. The CDR3 protein is CASSPTSGKYYEQYF. For the CDR3, the DNA is TGTGCCAGCTCACCAACTAGCGGGAAGTACTACGAGCAGTACTTC.

The gene calls are TRBV30 and TRBJ1-4, with D hard to call. The germline V gene encodes CDR1 GTSNPN and CDR2 SVGIG (reference sequence). The CDR3 totals 14 residues. The V gene lost 0 bases and the J gene lost 4 bases, with 9 bases spanning the gap. The CDR3 coding sequence is TGTGCCTGGAGTGTCCTCGGGAATAATGAAAAACTGTTTTTT. As protein: CAWSVLGNNEKLFF.

The table lists this clone with a count of one. The rearrangement links TRBV7-8 to TRBJ2-2, with D tentatively TRBD1 or TRBD2 (5 bases each). Germline V gene data show CDR1 as SGHVS and CDR2 as FQNEAQ. Trimming cost V 2 bases and J 5 bases, with 18 bases left between them. This CDR3 comprises 17 residues. As DNA, the CDR3 is TGTGCCAGCAGCTTAATGTCGGCAGGGAGAAAAACCGGGGAGCTGTTTTTT. It codes for CASSLMSAGRKTGELFF.

The chain combines TRBV4-3 with TRBJ2-5; TRBD2 matches 9 bases. CDR3 length: 18 amino acids. Trimming took 4 bases from V and 6 from J; bases not matched to a gene: 18. CDR1 and CDR2 from the germline V gene are LGHNA and YSLEER. As DNA, the CDR3 is TGCGCCAGCAGCCCCTTCAGGGGGGGAGCGGGAGGACGGCAGACCCAGTACTTC. It codes for CASSPFRGGAGGRQTQYF.

This clone was seen a handful of times. This rearrangement joins TRBV28 to TRBJ1-5; the D is unclear. Germline V gives CDR1 MDHEN, CDR2 SYDVKM. This CDR3 contains 13 residues. Trimming left V 5 bases short and J 5 bases short, with 10 bases between. The CDR3 DNA is TGTGCCAGCAGTAGGGTTGTCGATCAGCCCCAGCATTTT. Its translation: CASSRVVDQPQHF.

This chain uses TRBV27 with TRBJ2-5; perhaps D is TRBD1 or TRBD2 (5 bases each). Between the trimmed V and J ends, which lost 4 bases and 5 bases, there was a span of 20 bases. From germline, CDR1 is MNHEY and CDR2 SMNVEV (reference sequence). The CDR3 covers 16 residues. In nucleotides, the CDR3 is TGTGCCAGCAGTTCCTTGACCGGGACCATCGAGGAGACCCAGTACTTC. Translating gives CASSSLTGTIEETQYF.

This clone was observed a handful of times. V is TRBV18 and J is TRBJ1-3; D remains unclear. Trimming pared 2 bases from V and 2 bases from J, leaving 10 bases between. CDR1 is KGHSH and CDR2 is LQKENI in the germline V gene. This CDR3 region has 15 residues. This chain's CDR3 is CASSPYPRAGNTIYF. The DNA of the CDR3 is TGTGCCAGCTCACCATACCCACGCGCTGGAAACACCATATATTTT.

This chain connects TRBV30 to TRBJ2-2, with 8 bases that match TRBD1. Germline V CDR1 and CDR2: GTSNPN, SVGIG (reference sequence). This CDR3 has 16 amino acids. The V segment lost 2 bases and the J segment 2 bases; nucleotides outside the gene matches: 7. CDR3 sequence (DNA): TGTGCCTGGAGTCGTCGACAGGGGACAAACACCGGGGAGCTGTTTTTT. Its protein product is CAWSRRQGTNTGELFF.

The chain has TRBV5-1 and TRBJ2-7, with TRBD1 matching over 9 bases. This CDR3 has 16 residues. Per the germline V gene, CDR1 is SGHRS and CDR2 is YFSETQ. After removal of 2 bases from V and 0 bases from J, the junction contained 6 bases not matched to a gene. The CDR3 loop is CASSLLGQGSSYEQYF. For the CDR3, the DNA is TGCGCCAGCAGCTTACTGGGACAGGGCAGCTCCTACGAGCAGTACTTC.

This chain links TRBV28 with TRBJ2-7; 12 positions agree with TRBD1. The V segment lost 6 bases and the J segment 0 bases; nucleotides outside the gene matches: 6. Germline V gives CDR1 MDHEN, CDR2 SYDVKM. The CDR3 runs 16 residues. The CDR3 protein is CASSPPGQGASYEQYF. Written as DNA, the CDR3 is TGTGCCAGCAGCCCACCGGGACAGGGGGCCTCCTACGAGCAGTACTTC.

The V and J genes are TRBV7-3 and TRBJ2-7; a possible D gene is TRBD2 (5 bases). Trimming took 1 base from V and 4 from J, leaving 11 bases between them. Germline V CDR1 and CDR2: SGHTA, FQGTGA. The CDR3 loop spans 14 amino acids. Written as DNA, the CDR3 is TGTGCCAGCAGCTTAATGGGGAGAGAGTACGAGCAGTACTTC. It encodes CASSLMGREYEQYF.

This clone was picked up many times. V gene TRBV5-1 combines with J gene TRBJ2-7; perhaps TRBD2 as D (6 bases). CDR1 and CDR2 (germline): SGHRS, YFSETQ. This CDR3 is 14 amino acids long. Trimming took off 5 bases at V and 0 bases at J, with 12 bases between the two ends. CDR3 sequence reads: CASSEGGPSYEQYF. The CDR3 DNA sequence: TGCGCCAGCAGTGAGGGAGGCCCCTCCTACGAGCAGTACTTC.